This T cell receptor (beta chain) was found in a study of early T cells in non-severe SARS-CoV-2 infection. CDR1 and CDR2 from the germline V gene are SEHNR and FQNEAQ (reference sequence). CDR3 length: 11 residues. Between the trimmed V and J ends, which lost 5 bases and 9 bases, there was a span of 8 bases. TCRdb re-derived calls from the 5' RACE reads in MiXCR, one entry per CDR3 protein. The data show fewer than 55,000 distinct CDR3 sequences, more than 9% seen once. The gene calls are TRBV7-9 and TRBJ2-1; D unresolved. What was sequenced was whole blood. This receptor was identified in an adult who was a healthcare worker with PCR-confirmed SARS-CoV-2 infection or an uninfected control (not recorded which). CDR3 in DNA: TGTGCCAGCAGCCTTAAGGGTGAGCAGTTCTTC. This gives the protein CASSLKGEQFF.